This T cell receptor beta chain stems from a study of Ad26.COV2.S vaccination and SARS-CoV-2 variants. Turning to the study itself: The study gave Ad26.COV2.S intramuscularly, once or twice 56 days apart.

Only in-frame clones appear in the TCRdb table, and some are missing; sequencing was by immunoSEQ multiplex PCR. In the table there are about 480,000 clones, 87% of which are singletons. As regards this clone: What it recognizes is unknown.

General observations from the study: It was found that vaccine and placebo recipients had similar non-spike TCR breadth.

Treatment in this sample: around 19 received Ad26.COV2.S at low or high dose, single or two shots; several received placebo; per-sample allocation not given. Sample collection was performed on day 63 after the first vaccine or placebo injection. CDR3 length equals 16 residues. Germline values: CDR1 LNHDA, CDR2 SQIVND (reference sequence). Trimming took off 8 bases at V and 5 bases at J, with 24 bases between the two ends. J is TRBJ1-1 and V is TRBV19, with D tentatively TRBD1 (5 bases). This specimen consisted of peripheral blood, obtained in a trial of Ad26.COV2.S vaccine versus placebo. This sequence was found in a person aged 18-65 years who received the Ad26.COV2.S COVID-19 vaccine or a placebo. DNA of the CDR3: TGTGCCAGTTATCCCAAGCGGGTACCCGGGGGAACTGAAGCTTTCTTT. It codes for CASYPKRVPGGTEAFF.